This T cell receptor (beta chain) was captured by sequencing in a study of T cell responses to AZD1222 COVID-19 vaccine. Study-level results: Among AZD1222 vaccinees, only 6 or 7 were seropositive at baseline. With two AZD1222 doses given, Spike-specific TCR breadth and depth both rose.

Comment on this clone: What it binds is not known.

The table came from immunoSEQ multiplex PCR; TCRdb's copy has only in-frame clones and leaves some out. The data contain around 130,000 clones, 93% of them singletons. The origin of this receptor is an adult in good health. The source material was peripheral blood, sampled on day 0 of AZD1222 vaccination.

CDR3 DNA sequence: TGTGCCAGCAGCCAAGATCACAGGGTACAGTATGGCTACACCTTC. This gives the protein CASSQDHRVQYGYTF. The chain recombines TRBV4-2 with TRBJ1-2; maybe TRBD1 (6 bases). The CDR3 loop spans 15 amino acids. V was shortened by 0 bases and J by 5 bases, with 13 bases between the two germline ends. From germline, CDR1 is LGHNA and CDR2 YNFKEQ.